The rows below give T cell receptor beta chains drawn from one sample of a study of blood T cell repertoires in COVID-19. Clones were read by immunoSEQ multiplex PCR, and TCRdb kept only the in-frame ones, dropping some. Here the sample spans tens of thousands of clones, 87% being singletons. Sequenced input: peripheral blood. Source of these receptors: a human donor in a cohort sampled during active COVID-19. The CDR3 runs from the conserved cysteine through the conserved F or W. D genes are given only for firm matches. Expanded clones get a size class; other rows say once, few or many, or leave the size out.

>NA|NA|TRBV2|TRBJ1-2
CASSEEAVPGYTF
TGTGCCAGCAGTGAAGAAGCGGTTCCTGGCTACACCTTC
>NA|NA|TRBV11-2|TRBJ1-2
CASSPQETGSGYTF
TGTGCCAGCAGCCCCCAGGAGACAGGTAGTGGCTACACCTTC
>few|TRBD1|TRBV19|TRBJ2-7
CASSIYGTGSFEQYF
TGTGCCAGTAGTATCTACGGGACAGGGTCATTCGAGCAGTACTTC
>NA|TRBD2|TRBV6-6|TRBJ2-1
CASSLGTTSYNEQFF
TGTGCCAGCAGTTTGGGGACTACATCCTACAATGAGCAGTTCTTC
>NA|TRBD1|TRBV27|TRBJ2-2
CASSFRDRGPGELFF
TGTGCCAGCAGTTTCCGGGACAGGGGGCCCGGGGAGCTGTTTTTT
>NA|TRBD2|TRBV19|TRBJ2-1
CASSKPSGSFSYNEQFF
TGTGCCAGTAGTAAACCTAGCGGGAGTTTCTCCTACAATGAGCAGTTCTTC
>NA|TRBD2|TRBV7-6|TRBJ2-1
CASSSSGRVSREQFF
TGTGCCAGCAGCTCTAGCGGGAGGGTGAGTCGTGAGCAGTTCTTC
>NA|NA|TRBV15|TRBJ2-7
CATSRARGAYEQYF
TGTGCCACCAGCAGAGCCAGGGGAGCCTACGAGCAGTACTTC
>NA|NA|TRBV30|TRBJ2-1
CAWRDSTNEQFF
TGTGCCTGGAGGGACTCGACTAATGAGCAGTTCTTC
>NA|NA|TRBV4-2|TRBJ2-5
CASSQGGVGGGLETQYF
TGTGCCAGCAGCCAAGGTGGGGTGGGAGGAGGGCTAGAGACCCAGTACTTC
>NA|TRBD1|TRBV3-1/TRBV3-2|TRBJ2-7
CASSYAGTGGYEQYF
TGTGCCAGCAGCTACGCCGGGACAGGGGGCTACGAGCAGTACTTC
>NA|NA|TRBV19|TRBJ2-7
CASSRGWQGTSYEQYF
TGTGCCAGTAGTAGGGGGTGGCAGGGGACCTCCTACGAGCAGTACTTC
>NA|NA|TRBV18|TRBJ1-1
CASSLATGFEATEAFF
TGTGCCAGCTCACTAGCTACAGGGTTTGAGGCCACTGAAGCTTTCTTT
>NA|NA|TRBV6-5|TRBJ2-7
CASSRQLAYEQYF
TGTGCCAGCAGTCGGCAGCTAGCCTACGAGCAGTACTTC
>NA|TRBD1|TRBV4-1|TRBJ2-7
CASSSTDRVRSEQYF
TGCGCCAGCAGTTCCACGGACAGGGTAAGGAGCGAGCAGTACTTC
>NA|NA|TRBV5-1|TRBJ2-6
CASSSRGISGANVLTF
TGCGCCAGCAGCTCGCGAGGGATTTCTGGGGCCAACGTCCTGACTTTC
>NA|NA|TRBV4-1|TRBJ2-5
CASSQGGISQETQYF
TGCGCCAGCAGCCAAGGCGGAATCAGCCAAGAGACCCAGTACTTC
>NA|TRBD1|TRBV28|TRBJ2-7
CASSSGTGTYEQYF
TGTGCCAGCTCATCCGGGACAGGAACCTACGAGCAGTACTTC
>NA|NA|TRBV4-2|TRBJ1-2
CASSQDRRQNYGYTF
TGTGCCAGCAGCCAAGATCGGAGGCAGAACTATGGCTACACCTTC
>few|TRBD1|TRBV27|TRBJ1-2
CASSPGQGNYGYTF
TGTGCCAGCAGTCCAGGACAGGGTAACTATGGCTACACCTTC
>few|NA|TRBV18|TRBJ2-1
CASSSGDRSYNEQFF
TGTGCCAGCTCGTCAGGGGATAGGTCCTACAATGAGCAGTTCTTC
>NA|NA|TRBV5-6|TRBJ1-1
CASSWTVGSLNTEAFF
TGTGCCAGCAGCTGGACAGTTGGGTCCCTTAACACTGAAGCTTTCTTT
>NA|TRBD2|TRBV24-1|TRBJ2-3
CATSDLGGGRTDTQYF
TGTGCCACCAGTGATTTGGGCGGGGGGAGGACAGATACGCAGTATTTT
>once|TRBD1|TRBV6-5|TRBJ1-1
CASSSRTGVTGEAFF
TGTGCCAGCAGTTCCCGGACAGGGGTAACAGGTGAAGCTTTCTTT
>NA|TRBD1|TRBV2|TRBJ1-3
CASSETRTGTRNTIYF
TGTGCCAGCAGTGAAACTCGGACAGGGACTAGAAACACCATATATTTT
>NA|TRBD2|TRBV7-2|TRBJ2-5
CASSPSGGAGGGETQYF
TGTGCCAGCAGCCCCTCGGGCGGAGCGGGAGGGGGAGAGACCCAGTACTTC
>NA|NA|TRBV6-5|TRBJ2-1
CASSLQGSLNQQFF
TGTGCCAGCAGCCTACAGGGTTCCCTGAACCAGCAGTTCTTC
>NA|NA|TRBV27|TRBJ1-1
CASSSIPQGEAFF
TGTGCCAGCAGTTCCATCCCTCAGGGTGAAGCTTTCTTT
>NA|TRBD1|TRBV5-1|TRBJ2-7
CASSLFMGRDRVDEQYF
TGCGCCAGCAGCTTGTTTATGGGGCGGGACAGGGTAGACGAGCAGTACTTC
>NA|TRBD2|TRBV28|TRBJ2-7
CASSSLAGGSYEQYF
TGTGCCAGCAGTTCGCTAGCGGGAGGGTCCTACGAGCAGTACTTC
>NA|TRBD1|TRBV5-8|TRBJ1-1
CASSLGTGFANTEAFF
TGTGCCAGCAGCCTCGGGACAGGCTTTGCGAACACTGAAGCTTTCTTT
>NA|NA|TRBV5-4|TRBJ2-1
CASSLTSNEQFF
TGTGCCAGCAGCTTGACTAGCAATGAGCAGTTCTTC
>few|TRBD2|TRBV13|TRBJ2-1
CASSLGSPFGSSGSWHEQFF
TGTGCCAGCAGCTTAGGCAGCCCCTTTGGGAGTAGCGGGAGTTGGCATGAGCAGTTCTTC
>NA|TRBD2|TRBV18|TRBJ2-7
CASSPPLAASYEQYF
TGTGCCAGCTCACCACCCCTAGCGGCCTCCTACGAGCAGTACTTC
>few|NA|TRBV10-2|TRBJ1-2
CASRESGTKNGYTF
TGCGCCAGCAGGGAATCCGGGACAAAGAATGGCTACACCTTC
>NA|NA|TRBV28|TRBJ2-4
CASSSLQKAKNIQYF
TGTGCCAGCAGTTCGTTACAGAAGGCCAAAAACATTCAGTACTTC
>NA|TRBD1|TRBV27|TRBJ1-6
CASSAYLQGAGSPLHF
TGTGCCAGCAGTGCATACCTACAGGGGGCGGGTTCACCCCTCCACTTT
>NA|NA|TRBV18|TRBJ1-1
CASSLGQGMNTEAFF
TGTGCCAGCTCACTTGGGCAGGGGATGAACACTGAAGCTTTCTTT
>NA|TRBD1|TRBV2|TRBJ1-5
CASSLGQGSNQPQHF
TGTGCCAGCAGCCTAGGACAGGGGAGCAATCAGCCCCAGCATTTT
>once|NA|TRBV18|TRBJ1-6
CASSPSRTENNSPLHF
TGTGCCAGCTCACCAAGTAGGACTGAGAATAATTCACCCCTCCACTTT
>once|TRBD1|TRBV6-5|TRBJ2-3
CASSRRQGRDTQYF
TGTGCCAGCAGTCGAAGACAGGGCCGAGATACGCAGTATTTT
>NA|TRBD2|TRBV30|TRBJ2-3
CAWGTSGRTDTQYF
TGTGCCTGGGGGACTAGCGGGCGCACAGATACGCAGTATTTT
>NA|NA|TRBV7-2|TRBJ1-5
CASSLEARVGNQPQHF
TGTGCCAGCAGCTTAGAGGCGAGGGTGGGCAATCAGCCCCAGCATTTT
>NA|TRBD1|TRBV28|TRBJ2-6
CASRPPGQGTTGANVLTF
TGTGCCAGCAGACCACCGGGACAGGGAACTACTGGGGCCAACGTCCTGACTTTC
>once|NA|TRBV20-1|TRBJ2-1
CSASALGGNEQFF
TGCAGTGCTAGTGCCCTCGGGGGAAATGAGCAGTTCTTC